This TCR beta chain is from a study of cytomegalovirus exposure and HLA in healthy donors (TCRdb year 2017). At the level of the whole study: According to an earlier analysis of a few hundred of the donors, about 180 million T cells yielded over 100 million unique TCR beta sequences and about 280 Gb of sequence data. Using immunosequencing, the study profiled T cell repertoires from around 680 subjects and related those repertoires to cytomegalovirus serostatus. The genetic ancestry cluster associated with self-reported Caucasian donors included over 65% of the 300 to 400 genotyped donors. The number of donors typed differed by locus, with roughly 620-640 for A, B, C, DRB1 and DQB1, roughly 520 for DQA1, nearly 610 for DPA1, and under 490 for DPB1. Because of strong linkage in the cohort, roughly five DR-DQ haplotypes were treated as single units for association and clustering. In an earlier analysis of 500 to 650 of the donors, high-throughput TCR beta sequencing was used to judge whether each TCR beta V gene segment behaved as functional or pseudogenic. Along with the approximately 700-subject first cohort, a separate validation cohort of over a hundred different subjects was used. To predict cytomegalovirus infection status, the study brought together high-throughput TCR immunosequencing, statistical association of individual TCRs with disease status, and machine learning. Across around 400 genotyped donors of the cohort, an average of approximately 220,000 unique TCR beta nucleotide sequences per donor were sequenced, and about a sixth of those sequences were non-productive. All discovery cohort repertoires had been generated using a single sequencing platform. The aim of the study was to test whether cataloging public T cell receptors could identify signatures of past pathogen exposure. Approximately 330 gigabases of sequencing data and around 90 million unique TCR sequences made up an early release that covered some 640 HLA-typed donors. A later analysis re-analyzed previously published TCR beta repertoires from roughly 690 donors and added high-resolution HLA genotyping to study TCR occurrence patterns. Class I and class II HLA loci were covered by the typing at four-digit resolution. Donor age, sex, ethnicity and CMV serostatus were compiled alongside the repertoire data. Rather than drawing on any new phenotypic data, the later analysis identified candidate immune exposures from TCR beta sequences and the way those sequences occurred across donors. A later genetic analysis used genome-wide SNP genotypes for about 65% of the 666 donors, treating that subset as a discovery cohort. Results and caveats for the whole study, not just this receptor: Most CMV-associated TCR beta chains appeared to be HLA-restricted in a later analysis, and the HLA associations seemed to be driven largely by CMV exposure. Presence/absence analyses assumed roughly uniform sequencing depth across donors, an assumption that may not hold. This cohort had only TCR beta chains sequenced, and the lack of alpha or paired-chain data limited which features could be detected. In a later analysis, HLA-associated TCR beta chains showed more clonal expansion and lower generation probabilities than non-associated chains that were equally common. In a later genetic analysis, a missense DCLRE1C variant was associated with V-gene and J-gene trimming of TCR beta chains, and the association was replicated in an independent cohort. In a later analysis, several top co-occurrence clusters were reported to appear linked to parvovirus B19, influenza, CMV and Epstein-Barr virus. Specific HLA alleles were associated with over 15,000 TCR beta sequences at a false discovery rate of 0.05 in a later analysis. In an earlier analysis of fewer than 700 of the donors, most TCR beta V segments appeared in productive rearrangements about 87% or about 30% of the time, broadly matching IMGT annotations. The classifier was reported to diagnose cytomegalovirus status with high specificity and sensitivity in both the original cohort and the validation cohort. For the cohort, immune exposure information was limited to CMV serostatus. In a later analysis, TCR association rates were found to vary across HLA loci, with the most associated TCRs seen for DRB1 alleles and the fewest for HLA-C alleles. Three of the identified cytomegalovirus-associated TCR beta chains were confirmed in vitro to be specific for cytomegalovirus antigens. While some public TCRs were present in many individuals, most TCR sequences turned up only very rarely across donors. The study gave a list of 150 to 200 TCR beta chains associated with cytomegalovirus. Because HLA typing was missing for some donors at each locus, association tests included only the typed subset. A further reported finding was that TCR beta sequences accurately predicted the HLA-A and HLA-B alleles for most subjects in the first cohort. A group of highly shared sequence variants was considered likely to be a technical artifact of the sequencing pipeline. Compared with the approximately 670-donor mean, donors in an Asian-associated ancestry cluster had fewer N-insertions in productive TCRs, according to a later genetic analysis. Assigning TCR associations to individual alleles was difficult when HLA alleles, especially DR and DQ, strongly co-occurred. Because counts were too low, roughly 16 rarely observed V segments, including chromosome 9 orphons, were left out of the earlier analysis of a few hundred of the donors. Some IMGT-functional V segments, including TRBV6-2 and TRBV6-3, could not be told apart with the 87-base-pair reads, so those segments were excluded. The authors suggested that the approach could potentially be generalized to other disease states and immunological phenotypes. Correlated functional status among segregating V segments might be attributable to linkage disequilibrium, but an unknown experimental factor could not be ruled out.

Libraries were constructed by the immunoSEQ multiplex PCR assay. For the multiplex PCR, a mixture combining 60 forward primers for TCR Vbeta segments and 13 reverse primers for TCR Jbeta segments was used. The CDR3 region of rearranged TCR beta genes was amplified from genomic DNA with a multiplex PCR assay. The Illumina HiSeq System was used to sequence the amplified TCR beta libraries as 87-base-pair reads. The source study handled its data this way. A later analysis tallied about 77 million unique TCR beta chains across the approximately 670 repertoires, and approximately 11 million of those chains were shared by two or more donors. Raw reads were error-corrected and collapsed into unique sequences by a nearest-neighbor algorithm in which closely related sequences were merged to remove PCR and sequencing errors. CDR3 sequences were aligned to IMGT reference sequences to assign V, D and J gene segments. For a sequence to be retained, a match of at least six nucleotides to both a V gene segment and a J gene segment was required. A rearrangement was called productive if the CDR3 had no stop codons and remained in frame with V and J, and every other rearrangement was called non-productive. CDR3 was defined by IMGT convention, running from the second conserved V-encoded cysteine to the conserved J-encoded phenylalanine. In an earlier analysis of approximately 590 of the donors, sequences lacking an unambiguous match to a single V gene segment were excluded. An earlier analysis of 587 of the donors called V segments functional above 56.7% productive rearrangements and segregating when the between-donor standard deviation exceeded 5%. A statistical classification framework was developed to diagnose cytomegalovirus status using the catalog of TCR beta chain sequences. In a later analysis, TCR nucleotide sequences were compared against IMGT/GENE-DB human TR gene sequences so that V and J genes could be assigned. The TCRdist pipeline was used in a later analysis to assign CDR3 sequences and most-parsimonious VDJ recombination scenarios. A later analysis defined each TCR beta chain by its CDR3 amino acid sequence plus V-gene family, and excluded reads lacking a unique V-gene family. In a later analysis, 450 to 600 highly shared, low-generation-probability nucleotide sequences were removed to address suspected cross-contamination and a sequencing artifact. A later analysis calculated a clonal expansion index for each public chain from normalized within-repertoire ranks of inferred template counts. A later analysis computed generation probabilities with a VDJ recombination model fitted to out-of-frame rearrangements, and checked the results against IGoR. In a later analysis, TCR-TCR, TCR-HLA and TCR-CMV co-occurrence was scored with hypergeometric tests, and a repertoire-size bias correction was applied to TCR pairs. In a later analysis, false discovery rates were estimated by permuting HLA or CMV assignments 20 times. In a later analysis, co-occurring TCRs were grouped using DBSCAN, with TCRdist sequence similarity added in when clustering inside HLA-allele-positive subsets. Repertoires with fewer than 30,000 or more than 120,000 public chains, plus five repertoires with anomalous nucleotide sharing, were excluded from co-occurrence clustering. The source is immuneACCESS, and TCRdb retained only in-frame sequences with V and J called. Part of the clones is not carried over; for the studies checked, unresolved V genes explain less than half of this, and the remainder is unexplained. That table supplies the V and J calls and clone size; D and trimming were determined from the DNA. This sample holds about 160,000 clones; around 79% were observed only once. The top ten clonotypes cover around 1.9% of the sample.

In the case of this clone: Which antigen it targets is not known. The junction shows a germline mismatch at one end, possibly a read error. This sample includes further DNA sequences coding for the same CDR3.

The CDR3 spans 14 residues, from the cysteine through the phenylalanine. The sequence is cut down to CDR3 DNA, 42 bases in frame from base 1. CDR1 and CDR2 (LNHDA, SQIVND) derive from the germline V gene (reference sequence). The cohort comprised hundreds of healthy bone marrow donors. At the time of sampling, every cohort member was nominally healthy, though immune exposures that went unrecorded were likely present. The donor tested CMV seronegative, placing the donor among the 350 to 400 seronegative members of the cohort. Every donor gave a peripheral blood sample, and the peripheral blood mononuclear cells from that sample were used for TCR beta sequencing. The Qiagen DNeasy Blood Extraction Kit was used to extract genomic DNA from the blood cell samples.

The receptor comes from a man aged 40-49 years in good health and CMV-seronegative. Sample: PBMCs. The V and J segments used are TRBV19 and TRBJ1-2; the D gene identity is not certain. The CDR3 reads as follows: CASSKQRENYGYTF. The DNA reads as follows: TGTGCTAGTAGTAAACAGAGGGAAAACTATGGCTACACCTTC.